This TCR beta chain was found in a study of T cells after yellow fever vaccination. Regarding the study as a whole: Researchers report a weaker secondary response that nonetheless peaked faster, day 5 versus 15. Abundant clonotypes from the bulk population could have been carried over as contaminants into FACS-sorted repertoires.

UMIs were added to TCR cDNA along with a universal primer site when it was made by 5'RACE template switching. TCRdb re-called the 5' RACE reads with MiXCR, one entry per CDR3 protein. The table records about 160,000 distinct CDR3 sequences, 6% to 7.5% of them present only once. A few counts support this clonotype. What it binds is not known. The CDR3 runs 12 residues. Trimming left V 4 bases short and J 8 bases short, with 11 bases between. Germline V gene data show CDR1 as SGHTA and CDR2 as FQGTGA. V gene TRBV7-3 combines with J gene TRBJ1-2; D is uncertain. The sequence came from a young man who received the YFV17D yellow fever vaccine. The sample was CD4+ T cells sorted from PBMCs, taken 5 days after the first yellow fever vaccination. The CDR3 spells CASSSWSTGYTF. CDR3 nucleotides: TGTGCCAGCAGCTCTTGGTCCACCGGCTACACCTTC.